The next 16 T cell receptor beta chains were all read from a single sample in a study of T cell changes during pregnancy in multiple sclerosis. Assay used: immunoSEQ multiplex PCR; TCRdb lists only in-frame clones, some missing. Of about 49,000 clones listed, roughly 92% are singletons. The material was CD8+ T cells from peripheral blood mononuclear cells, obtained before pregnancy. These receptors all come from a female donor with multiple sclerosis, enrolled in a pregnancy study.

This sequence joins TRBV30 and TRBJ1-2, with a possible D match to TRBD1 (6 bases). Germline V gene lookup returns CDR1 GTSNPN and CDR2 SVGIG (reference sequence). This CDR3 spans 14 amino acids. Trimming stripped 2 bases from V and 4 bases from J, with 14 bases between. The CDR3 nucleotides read TGTGCCTGGAGTCGGTGGACAGACAGCTATGGCTACACCTTC. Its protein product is CAWSRWTDSYGYTF. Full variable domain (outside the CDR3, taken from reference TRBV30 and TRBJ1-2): SQTIHQWPATLVQPVGSPLSLECTVEGTSNPNLYWYRQAAGRGLQLLFYSVGIGQISSEVPQNLSASRPQDRQFILSSKKLLLSDSGFYLCAWSRWTDSYGYTFGSGTRLTVV.

The CDR3 coding sequence is TGCGCCAGCAGCCATGGACAGGGGGTAAATACGCAGTATTTT. Protein product: CASSHGQGVNTQYF. J is TRBJ2-3 and V is TRBV4-3, with TRBD1 identical over 10 bases. The CDR3 sequence is 14 residues long. Germline V lookup: CDR1 LGHNA, CDR2 YSLEER. J was trimmed by 7 bases and V by 3 bases; bases with no gene match: 4.

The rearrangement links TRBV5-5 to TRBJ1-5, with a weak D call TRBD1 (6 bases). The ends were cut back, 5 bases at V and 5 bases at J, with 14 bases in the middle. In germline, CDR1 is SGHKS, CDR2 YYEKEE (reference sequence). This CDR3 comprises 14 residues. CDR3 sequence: CASRLGAGDQPQHF. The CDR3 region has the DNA TGTGCCAGCAGGCTGGGGGCAGGGGATCAGCCCCAGCATTTT.

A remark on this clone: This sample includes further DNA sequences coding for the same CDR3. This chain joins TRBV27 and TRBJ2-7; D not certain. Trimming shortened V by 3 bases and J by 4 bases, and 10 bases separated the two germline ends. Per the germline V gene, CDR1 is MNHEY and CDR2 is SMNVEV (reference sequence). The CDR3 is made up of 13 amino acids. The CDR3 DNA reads TGTGCCAGCAGTTTGGGTACAGATTACGAGCAGTACTTC. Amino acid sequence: CASSLGTDYEQYF.

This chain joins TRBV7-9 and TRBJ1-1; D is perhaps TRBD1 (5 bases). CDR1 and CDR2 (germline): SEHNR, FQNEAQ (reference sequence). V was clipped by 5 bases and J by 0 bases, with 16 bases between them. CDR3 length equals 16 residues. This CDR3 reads CASSPLRGFMNTEAFF. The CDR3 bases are TGTGCCAGCAGCCCCCTTCGGGGGTTCATGAACACTGAAGCTTTCTTT.

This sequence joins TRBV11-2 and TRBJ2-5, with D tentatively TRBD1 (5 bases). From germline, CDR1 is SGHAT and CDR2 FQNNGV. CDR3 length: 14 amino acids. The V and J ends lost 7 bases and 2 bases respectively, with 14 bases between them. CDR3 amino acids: CASTLRGDQETQYF. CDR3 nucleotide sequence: TGTGCCAGCACTCTTAGGGGTGATCAAGAGACCCAGTACTTC.

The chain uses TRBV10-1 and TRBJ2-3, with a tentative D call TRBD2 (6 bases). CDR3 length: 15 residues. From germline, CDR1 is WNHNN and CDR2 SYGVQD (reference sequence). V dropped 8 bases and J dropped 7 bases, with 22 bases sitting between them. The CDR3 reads CASLNLVGRRNTQYF. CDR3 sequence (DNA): TGCGCCAGCCTGAACCTAGTCGGGAGACGGAATACGCAGTATTTT.

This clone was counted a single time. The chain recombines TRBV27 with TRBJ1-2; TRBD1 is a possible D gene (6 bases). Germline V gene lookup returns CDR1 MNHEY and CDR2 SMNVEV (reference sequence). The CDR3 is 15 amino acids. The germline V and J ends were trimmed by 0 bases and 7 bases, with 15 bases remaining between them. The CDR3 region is CASSLSQGGGSGYTF. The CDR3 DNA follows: TGTGCCAGCAGTTTATCGCAGGGAGGGGGGTCTGGCTACACCTTC.

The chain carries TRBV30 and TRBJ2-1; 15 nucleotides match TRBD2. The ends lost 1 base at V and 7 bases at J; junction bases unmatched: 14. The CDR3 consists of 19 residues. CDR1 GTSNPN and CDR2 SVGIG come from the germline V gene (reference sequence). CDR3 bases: TGTGCCTGGAGTGCCCGGACTAGCGGGAGGGCCCCCGGGGGAAATGAGCAGTTCTTC. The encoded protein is CAWSARTSGRAPGGNEQFF.

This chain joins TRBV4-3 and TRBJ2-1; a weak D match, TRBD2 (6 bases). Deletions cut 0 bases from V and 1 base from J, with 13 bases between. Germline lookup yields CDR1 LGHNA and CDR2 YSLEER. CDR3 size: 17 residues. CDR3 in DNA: TGCGCCAGCAGCCAAGAGTGGGGAGCGGGTTCCTACAATGAGCAGTTCTTC. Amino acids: CASSQEWGAGSYNEQFF.

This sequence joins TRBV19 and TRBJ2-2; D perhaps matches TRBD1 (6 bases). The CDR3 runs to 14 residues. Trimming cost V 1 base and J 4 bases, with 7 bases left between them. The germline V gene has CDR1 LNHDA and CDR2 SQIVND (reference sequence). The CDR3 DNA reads TGTGCCAGTAGTATAGTAGGGGGCACCGGGGAGCTGTTTTTT. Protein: CASSIVGGTGELFF. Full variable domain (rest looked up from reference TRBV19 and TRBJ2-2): DGGITQSPKYLFRKEGQNVTLSCEQNLNHDAMYWYRQDPGQGLRLIYYSQIVNDFQKGDIAEGYSVSREKKESFPLTVTSAQKNPTAFYLCASSIVGGTGELFFGEGSRLTVL.

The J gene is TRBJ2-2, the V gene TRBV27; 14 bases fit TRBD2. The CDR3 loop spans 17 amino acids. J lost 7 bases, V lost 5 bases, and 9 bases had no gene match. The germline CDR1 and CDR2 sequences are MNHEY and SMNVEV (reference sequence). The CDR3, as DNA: TGTGCCAGCAGTCCCGGGACTAGCGGGAGAGGTAGCGGGGAGCTGTTTTTT. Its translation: CASSPGTSGRGSGELFF.

Written as DNA, the CDR3 is TGTGCCAGCGAGTACTCCCAGGAGGCACCCTCAGGGCCCCAGCATTTT. It is translated as CASEYSQEAPSGPQHF. This chain joins TRBV19 and TRBJ1-5, with D uncertain. Trimming removed 9 bases from V and 9 bases from J, with 27 bases in between. This CDR3 comprises 16 residues. Germline CDR1 and CDR2: LNHDA and SQIVND (reference sequence). Complete variable domain (other parts from reference TRBV19 and TRBJ1-5): DGGITQSPKYLFRKEGQNVTLSCEQNLNHDAMYWYRQDPGQGLRLIYYSQIVNDFQKGDIAEGYSVSREKKESFPLTVTSAQKNPTAFYLCASEYSQEAPSGPQHFGDGTRLSIL.

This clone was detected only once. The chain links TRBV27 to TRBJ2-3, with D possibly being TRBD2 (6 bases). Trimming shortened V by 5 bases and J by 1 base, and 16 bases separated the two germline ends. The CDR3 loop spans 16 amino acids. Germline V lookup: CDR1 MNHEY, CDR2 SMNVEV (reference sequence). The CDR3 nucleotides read TGTGCCAGCAGTGGTCCTAGCGAGAGGGGCACAGATACGCAGTATTTT. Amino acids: CASSGPSERGTDTQYF.

This chain's CDR3 is CASSTAGTGITEAFF. As DNA, the CDR3 is TGTGCCAGTAGTACGGCGGGGACAGGGATCACTGAAGCTTTCTTT. This chain joins TRBV19 and TRBJ1-1, with 9 bases that match TRBD1. Germline V gives CDR1 LNHDA, CDR2 SQIVND (reference sequence). V lost 4 bases to trimming and J lost 4 bases; unmatched junction nucleotides: 7. The CDR3 runs 15 residues.

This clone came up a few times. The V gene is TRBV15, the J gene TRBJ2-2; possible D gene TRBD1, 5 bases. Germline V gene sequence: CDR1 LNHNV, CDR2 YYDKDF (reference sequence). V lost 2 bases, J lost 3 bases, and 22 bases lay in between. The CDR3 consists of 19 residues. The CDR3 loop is CATSRPWVSGRLDTGELFF. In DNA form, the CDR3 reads TGTGCCACCAGCAGACCCTGGGTTTCAGGGCGGTTGGACACCGGGGAGCTGTTTTTT.